One sample yielded the 12 T cell receptor beta chains listed below, sequenced in a study of T cell changes during pregnancy in multiple sclerosis. The assay was immunoSEQ multiplex PCR, and TCRdb's table has in-frame clones only and misses some. Among approximately 96,000 clones listed, about 91% were seen once. This specimen was peripheral blood, taken after pregnancy. These receptors were taken from a female donor in good health, enrolled as a control in a pregnancy study.

The rearrangement uses TRBV19 and TRBJ2-7; 7 bases match TRBD2. The germline V gene encodes CDR1 LNHDA and CDR2 SQIVND (reference sequence). The CDR3 totals 13 residues. V was pared by 1 base and J by 6 bases, with 3 bases of the junction left unmatched. The DNA for the CDR3 is TGTGCCAGTAGTATAGTATCGGGGGGCGAGCAGTACTTC. Translation gives CASSIVSGGEQYF. Supplemented by reference TRBV19 and TRBJ2-7, the full variable domain reads DGGITQSPKYLFRKEGQNVTLSCEQNLNHDAMYWYRQDPGQGLRLIYYSQIVNDFQKGDIAEGYSVSREKKESFPLTVTSAQKNPTAFYLCASSIVSGGEQYFGPGTRLTVT.

The chain links TRBV27 to TRBJ1-2, with a tentative D call TRBD1 (5 bases). Looked up from germline, CDR1 is MNHEY and CDR2 is SMNVEV (reference sequence). V gave up 6 bases and J gave up 5 bases, with 13 bases separating them. CDR3 size: 13 residues. This chain's CDR3 is CASRHDRRYGYTF. The CDR3 DNA reads as TGTGCCAGCAGGCACGACAGAAGATATGGCTACACCTTC.

The chain combines TRBV9 with TRBJ2-3; D uncertain. CDR3 length: 13 amino acids. V was pared by 5 bases and J by 0 bases, with 7 bases between. The germline V gene has CDR1 SGDLS and CDR2 YYNGEE. CDR3 DNA sequence: TGTGCCAGCAGTAGTTCTAGCACAGATACGCAGTATTTT. Protein: CASSSSSTDTQYF. The entire variable domain, with the rest obtained from reference TRBV9 and TRBJ2-3, is as follows: DSGVTQTPKHLITATGQRVTLRCSPRSGDLSVYWYQQSLDQGLQFLIQYYNGEERAKGNILERFSAQQFPDLHSELNLSSLELGDSALYFCASSSSSTDTQYFGPGTRLTVL.

The gene calls are TRBV5-4 and TRBJ2-3; 11 bases line up with TRBD2. CDR3 length equals 14 residues. V shed 3 bases, J shed 7 bases, and the junction held 4 bases outside the gene matches. In germline, CDR1 is SGHNT, CDR2 YYREEE (reference sequence). The CDR3 DNA reads TGTGCCAGCAGCTCGGGACTAGCGGACAATACGCAGTATTTT. This encodes CASSSGLADNTQYF.

The rearrangement uses TRBV4-1 and TRBJ2-7; possible D gene TRBD2, 6 bases. Trimming took 1 base from V and 2 from J, leaving 24 bases between them. In germline, CDR1 is MGHRA, CDR2 YSYEKL. This CDR3 has 19 amino acids. CDR3 DNA sequence: TGCGCCAGCAGCCAAGGGGCGCGTGGGAGGCGCCCTGGGGCCTACGAGCAGTACTTC. Protein: CASSQGARGRRPGAYEQYF.

This clone was seen once. The chain couples TRBV29-1 to TRBJ2-7; weak D call: TRBD2 (5 bases). V dropped 4 bases and J dropped 4 bases, with 8 bases sitting between them. Germline CDR1 SQVTM, CDR2 ANQGSEA. This CDR3 is 11 amino acids long. CDR3 bases: TGCAGCGTTGGACGCGGGTACGAGCAGTACTTC. Translation: CSVGRGYEQYF.

V is TRBV27 and J is TRBJ2-1; the match to TRBD2 covers 13 bases. The CDR3 has 15 residues. Per germline, CDR1 MNHEY and CDR2 SMNVEV (reference sequence). The trim removed 7 bases at V and 5 bases at J, leaving 5 bases unmatched. The CDR3 loop is CASTVLAGGHNEQFF. CDR3 nucleotides: TGTGCCAGCACCGTACTAGCGGGGGGGCACAATGAGCAGTTCTTC.

J is TRBJ2-7 and V is TRBV20-1, with 7 bases aligning to TRBD1. The germline V gene has CDR1 DFQATT and CDR2 SNEGSKA (reference sequence). The CDR3 length is 11 residues. With 5 bases clipped from V and 9 bases from J, the junction kept 7 bases outside the gene matches. The DNA for the CDR3 is TGCAGTGCTGGAACCAGACAGGGGCAGTACTTC. The encoded protein is CSAGTRQGQYF.

Only one count was recorded for this clone. The chain uses TRBV30 and TRBJ2-7; no firm D call. V was pared by 4 bases and J by 6 bases, with 16 bases between. Per germline, CDR1 GTSNPN and CDR2 SVGIG (reference sequence). The CDR3 length is 13 residues. The CDR3 reads CAWIPDSGFEQYF. In DNA form, the CDR3 reads TGTGCCTGGATTCCTGACTCTGGGTTCGAGCAGTACTTC.

The J gene is TRBJ1-1, the V gene TRBV19, with D unclear. Looked up from germline, CDR1 is LNHDA and CDR2 is SQIVND (reference sequence). V lost 7 bases to trimming and J lost 0 bases, with 6 bases between them. CDR3 length: 12 residues. The CDR3 sequence: CASNSVNTEAFF. In DNA form, the CDR3 reads TGTGCCAGTAATTCGGTGAACACTGAAGCTTTCTTT.

The chain employs TRBV7-9 and TRBJ2-2; D not resolved. V lost 1 base and J lost 3, with 6 bases in between. Germline-derived CDR1 and CDR2 are SEHNR and FQNEAQ (reference sequence). The CDR3 spans 14 residues. In DNA, the CDR3 is TGTGCCAGCAGCTTAGTTGAGGACACCGGGGAGCTGTTTTTT. Translated, it gives CASSLVEDTGELFF.

The chain is built from TRBV19 and TRBJ1-5; TRBD1 aligns across 8 bases. The CDR3 has 15 residues. The V segment lost 3 bases and the J segment 4 bases; nucleotides outside the gene matches: 5. The germline CDR1 and CDR2 sequences are LNHDA and SQIVND (reference sequence). As DNA, the CDR3 is TGTGCCAGTAGTATCTGGGACAGGAAAAATCAGCCCCAGCATTTT. Encoded protein: CASSIWDRKNQPQHF.